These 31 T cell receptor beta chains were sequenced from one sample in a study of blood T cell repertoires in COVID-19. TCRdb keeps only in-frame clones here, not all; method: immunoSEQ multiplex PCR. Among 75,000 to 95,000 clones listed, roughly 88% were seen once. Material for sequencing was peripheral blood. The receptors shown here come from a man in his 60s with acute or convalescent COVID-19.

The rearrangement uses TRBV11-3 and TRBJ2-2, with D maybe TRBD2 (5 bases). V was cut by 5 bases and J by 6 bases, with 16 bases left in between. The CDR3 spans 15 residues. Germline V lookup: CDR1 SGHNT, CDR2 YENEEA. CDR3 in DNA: TGTGCCAGCAGCCGGGGTGCCGGTCTAGCCGGGGAGCTGTTTTTT. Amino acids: CASSRGAGLAGELFF.

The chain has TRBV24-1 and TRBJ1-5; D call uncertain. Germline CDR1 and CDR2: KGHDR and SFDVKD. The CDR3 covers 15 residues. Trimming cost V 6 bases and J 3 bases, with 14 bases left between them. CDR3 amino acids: CATSPSGGFNQPQHF. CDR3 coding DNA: TGTGCCACCAGTCCGTCGGGTGGGTTCAATCAGCCCCAGCATTTT.

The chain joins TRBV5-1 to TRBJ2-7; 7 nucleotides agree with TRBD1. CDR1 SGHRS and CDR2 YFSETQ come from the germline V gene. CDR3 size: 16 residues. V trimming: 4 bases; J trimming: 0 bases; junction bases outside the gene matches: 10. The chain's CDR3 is CASSPLAQGSSYEQYF. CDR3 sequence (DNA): TGCGCCAGCAGCCCTTTAGCACAGGGGAGCTCCTACGAGCAGTACTTC. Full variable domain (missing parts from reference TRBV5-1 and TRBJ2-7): KAGVTQTPRYLIKTRGQQVTLSCSPISGHRSVSWYQQTPGQGLQFLFEYFSETQRNKGNFPGRFSGRQFSNSRSEMNVSTLELGDSALYLCASSPLAQGSSYEQYFGPGTRLTVT.

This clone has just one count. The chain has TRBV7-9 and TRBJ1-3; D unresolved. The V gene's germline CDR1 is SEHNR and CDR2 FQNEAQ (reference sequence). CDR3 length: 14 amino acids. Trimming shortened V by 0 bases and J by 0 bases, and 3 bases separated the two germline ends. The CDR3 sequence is CASSLASSGNTIYF. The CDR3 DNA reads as TGTGCCAGCAGCTTAGCGAGCTCTGGAAACACCATATATTTT. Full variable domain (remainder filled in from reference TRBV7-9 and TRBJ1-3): DTGVSQNPRHKITKRGQNVTFRCDPISEHNRLYWYRQTLGQGPEFLTYFQNEAQLEKSRLLSDRFSAERPKGSFSTLEIQRTEQGDSAMYLCASSLASSGNTIYFGEGSWLTVV.

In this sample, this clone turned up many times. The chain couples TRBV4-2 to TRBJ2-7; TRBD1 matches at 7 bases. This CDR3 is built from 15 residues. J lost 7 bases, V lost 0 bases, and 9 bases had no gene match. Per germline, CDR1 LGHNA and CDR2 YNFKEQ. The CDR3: CASSQEGAGGLEQYF. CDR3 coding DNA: TGTGCCAGCAGCCAAGAAGGAGCAGGGGGATTGGAGCAGTACTTC.

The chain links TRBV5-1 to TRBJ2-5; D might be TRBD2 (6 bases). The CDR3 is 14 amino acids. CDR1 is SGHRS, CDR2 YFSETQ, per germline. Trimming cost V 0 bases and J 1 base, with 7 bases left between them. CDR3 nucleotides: TGCGCCAGCAGCTTGGGACTAGGCCAAGAGACCCAGTACTTC. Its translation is CASSLGLGQETQYF.

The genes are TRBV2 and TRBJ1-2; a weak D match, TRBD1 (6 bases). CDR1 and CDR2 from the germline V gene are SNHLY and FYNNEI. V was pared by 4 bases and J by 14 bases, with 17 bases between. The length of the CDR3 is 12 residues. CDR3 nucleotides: TGTGCCAGCAGTGGAGGCTCAGGGGTCTATACCTTC. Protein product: CASSGGSGVYTF.

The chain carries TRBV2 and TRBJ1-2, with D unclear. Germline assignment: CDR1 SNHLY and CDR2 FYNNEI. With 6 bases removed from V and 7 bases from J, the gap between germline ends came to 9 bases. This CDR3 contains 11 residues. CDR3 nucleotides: TGTGCCAGCAGATCCTCCGGTGGCTACACCTTC. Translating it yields CASRSSGGYTF.

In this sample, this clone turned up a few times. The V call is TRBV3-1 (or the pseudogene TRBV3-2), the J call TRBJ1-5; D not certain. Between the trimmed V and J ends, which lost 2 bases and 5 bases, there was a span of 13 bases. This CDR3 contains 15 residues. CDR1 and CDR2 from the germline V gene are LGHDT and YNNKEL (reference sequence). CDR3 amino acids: CASSQRGRMDQPQHF. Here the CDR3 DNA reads TGTGCCAGCAGCCAACGCGGGAGGATGGATCAGCCCCAGCATTTT.

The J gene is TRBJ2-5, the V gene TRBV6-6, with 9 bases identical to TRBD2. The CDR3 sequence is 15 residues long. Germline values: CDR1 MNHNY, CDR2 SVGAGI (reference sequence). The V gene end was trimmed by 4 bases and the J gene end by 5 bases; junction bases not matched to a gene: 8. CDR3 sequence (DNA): TGTGCCAGCAGTTTCGGCGGGGGGGGTGCGGAGACCCAGTACTTC. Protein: CASSFGGGGAETQYF.

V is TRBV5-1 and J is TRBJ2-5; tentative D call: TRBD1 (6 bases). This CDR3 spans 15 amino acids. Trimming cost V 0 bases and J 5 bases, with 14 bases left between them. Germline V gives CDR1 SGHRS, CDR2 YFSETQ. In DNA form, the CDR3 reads TGCGCCAGCAGCTTGGTAATCAGGGGTGCGGAGACCCAGTACTTC. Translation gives CASSLVIRGAETQYF.

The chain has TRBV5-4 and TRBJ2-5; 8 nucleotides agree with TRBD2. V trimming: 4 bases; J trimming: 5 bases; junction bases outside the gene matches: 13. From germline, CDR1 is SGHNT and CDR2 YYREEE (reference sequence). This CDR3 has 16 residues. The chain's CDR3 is CASSNFGGALGETQYF. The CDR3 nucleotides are TGTGCCAGCAGCAACTTCGGGGGGGCCCTTGGGGAGACCCAGTACTTC.

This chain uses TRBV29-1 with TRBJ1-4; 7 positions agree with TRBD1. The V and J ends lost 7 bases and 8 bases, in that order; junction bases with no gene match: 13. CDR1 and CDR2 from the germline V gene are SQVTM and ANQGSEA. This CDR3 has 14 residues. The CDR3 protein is CSARGVQGVEKLFF. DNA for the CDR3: TGCAGCGCCCGAGGGGTCCAGGGGGTGGAAAAACTGTTTTTT.

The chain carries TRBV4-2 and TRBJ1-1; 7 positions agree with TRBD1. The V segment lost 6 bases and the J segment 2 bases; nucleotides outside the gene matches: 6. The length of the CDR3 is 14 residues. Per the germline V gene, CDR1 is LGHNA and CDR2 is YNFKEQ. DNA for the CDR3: TGTGCCAGCAGTCTGGGACAGCTCAACACTGAAGCTTTCTTT. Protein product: CASSLGQLNTEAFF.

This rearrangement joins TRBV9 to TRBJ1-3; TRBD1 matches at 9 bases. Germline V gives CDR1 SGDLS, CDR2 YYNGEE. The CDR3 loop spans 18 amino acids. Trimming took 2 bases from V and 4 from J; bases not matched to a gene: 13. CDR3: CASSVGTGRSMLGNTIYF. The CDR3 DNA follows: TGTGCCAGCAGCGTCGGGACAGGGCGGTCTATGTTAGGAAACACCATATATTTT.

The CDR3 region is CASSLVSTGVTDTQYF. CDR3 nucleotide sequence: TGCGCCAGCAGCTTGGTTTCGACAGGGGTCACGGATACGCAGTATTTT. The chain is built from TRBV5-1 and TRBJ2-3; 8 nucleotides line up with TRBD1. V shed 0 bases, J shed 6 bases, and the junction held 9 bases outside the gene matches. Germline CDR1 and CDR2: SGHRS and YFSETQ. The CDR3 length is 16 residues.

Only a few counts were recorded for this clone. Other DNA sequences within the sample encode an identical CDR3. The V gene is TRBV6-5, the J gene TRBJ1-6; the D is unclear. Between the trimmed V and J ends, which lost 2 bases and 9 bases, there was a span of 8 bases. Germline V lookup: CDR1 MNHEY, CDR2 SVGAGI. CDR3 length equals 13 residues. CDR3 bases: TGTGCCAGCAGTTACGGGCGGGGTTCACCCCTCCACTTT. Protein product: CASSYGRGSPLHF.

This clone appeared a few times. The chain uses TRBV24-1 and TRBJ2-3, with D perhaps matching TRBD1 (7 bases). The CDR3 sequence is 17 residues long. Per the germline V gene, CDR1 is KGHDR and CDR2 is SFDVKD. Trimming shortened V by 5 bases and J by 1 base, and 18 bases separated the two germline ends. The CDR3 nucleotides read TGTGCCACCAGTGGGGGGGAATACGGACAGGGCACAGATACGCAGTATTTT. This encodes CATSGGEYGQGTDTQYF.

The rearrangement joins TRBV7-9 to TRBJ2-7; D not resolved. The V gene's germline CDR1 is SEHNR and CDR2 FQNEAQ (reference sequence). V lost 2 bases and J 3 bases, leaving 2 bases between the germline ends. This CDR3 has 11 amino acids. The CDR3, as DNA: TGTGCCAGCAGCTTACTCTACGAGCAGTACTTC. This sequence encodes CASSLLYEQYF.

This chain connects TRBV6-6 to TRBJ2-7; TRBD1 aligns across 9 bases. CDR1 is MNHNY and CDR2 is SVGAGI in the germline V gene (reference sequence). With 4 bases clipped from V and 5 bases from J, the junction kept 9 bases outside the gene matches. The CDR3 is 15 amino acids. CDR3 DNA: TGTGCCAGCAGTTCCTCGGACAGGGGCGCCCACGAGCAGTACGTC. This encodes CASSSSDRGAHEQYV.

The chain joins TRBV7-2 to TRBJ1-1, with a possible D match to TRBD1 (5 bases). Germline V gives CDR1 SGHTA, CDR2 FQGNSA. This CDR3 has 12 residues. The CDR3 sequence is CAAGELNTEAFF. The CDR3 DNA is TGTGCGGCGGGGGAATTGAACACTGAAGCTTTCTTT.

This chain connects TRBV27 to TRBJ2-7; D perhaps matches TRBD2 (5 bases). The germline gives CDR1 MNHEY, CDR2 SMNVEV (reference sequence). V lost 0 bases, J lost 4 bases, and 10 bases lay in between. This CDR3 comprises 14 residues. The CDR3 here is CASSLSEGEYEQYF. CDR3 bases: TGTGCCAGCAGTTTATCAGAGGGTGAATACGAGCAGTACTTC.

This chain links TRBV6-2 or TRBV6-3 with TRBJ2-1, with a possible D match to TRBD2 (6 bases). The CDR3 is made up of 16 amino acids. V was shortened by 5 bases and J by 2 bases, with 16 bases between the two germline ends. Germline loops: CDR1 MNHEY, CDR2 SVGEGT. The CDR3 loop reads CASSQMSGHPYNEQFF. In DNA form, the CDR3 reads TGTGCCAGCAGTCAGATGAGCGGGCATCCCTACAATGAGCAGTTCTTC.

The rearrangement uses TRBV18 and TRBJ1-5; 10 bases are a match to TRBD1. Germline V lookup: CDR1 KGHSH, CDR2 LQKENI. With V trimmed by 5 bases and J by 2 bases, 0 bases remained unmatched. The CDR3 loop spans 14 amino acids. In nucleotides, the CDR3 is TGTGCCAGCTCAGGGACAGGGGGCAATCAGCCCCAGCATTTT. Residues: CASSGTGGNQPQHF. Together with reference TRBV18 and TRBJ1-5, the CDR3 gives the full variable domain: NAGVMQNPRHLVRRRGQEARLRCSPMKGHSHVYWYRQLPEEGLKFMVYLQKENIIDESGMPKERFSAEFPKEGPSILRIQQVVRGDSAAYFCASSGTGGNQPQHFGDGTRLSIL.

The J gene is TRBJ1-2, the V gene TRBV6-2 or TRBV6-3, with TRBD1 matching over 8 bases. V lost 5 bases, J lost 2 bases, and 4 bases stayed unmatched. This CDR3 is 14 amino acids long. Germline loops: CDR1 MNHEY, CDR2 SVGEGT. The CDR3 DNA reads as TGTGCCAGCAGTCACCAGGGGGCAAACTATGGCTACACCTTC. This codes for CASSHQGANYGYTF.

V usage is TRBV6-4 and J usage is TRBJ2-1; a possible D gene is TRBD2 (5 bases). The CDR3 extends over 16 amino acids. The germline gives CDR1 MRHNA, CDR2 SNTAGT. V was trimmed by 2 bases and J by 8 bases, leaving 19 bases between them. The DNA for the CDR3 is TGTGCCAGCAGTGACCGTTACAAACCCGGGATGGATGAGCAGTTCTTC. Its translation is CASSDRYKPGMDEQFF.

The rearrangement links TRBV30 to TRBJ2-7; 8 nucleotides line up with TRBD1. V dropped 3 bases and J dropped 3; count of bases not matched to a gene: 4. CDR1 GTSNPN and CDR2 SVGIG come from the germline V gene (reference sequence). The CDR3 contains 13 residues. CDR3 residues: CAWSNDRGYEQYF. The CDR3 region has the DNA TGTGCCTGGAGCAACGACAGGGGCTACGAGCAGTACTTC.

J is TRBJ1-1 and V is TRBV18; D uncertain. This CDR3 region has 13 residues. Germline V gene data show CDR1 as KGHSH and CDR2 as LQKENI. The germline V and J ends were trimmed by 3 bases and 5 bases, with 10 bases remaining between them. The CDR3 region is CASSPSGGTEAFF. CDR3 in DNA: TGTGCCAGCTCACCGTCGGGAGGAACTGAAGCTTTCTTT.

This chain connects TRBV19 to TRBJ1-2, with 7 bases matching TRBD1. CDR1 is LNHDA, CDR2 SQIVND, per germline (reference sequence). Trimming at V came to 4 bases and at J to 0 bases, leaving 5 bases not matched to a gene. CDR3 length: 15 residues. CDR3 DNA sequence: TGTGCCAGTAGTAAACGGACAGGCGCTAACTATGGCTACACCTTC. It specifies CASSKRTGANYGYTF.

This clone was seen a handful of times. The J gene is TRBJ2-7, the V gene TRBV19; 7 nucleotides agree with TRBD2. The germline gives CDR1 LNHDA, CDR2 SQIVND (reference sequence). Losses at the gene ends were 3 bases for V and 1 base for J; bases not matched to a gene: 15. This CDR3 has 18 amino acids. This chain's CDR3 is CASSIGGGGPRRSYEQYF. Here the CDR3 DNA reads TGTGCCAGTAGTATTGGTGGGGGGGGACCCCGTCGATCCTACGAGCAGTACTTC.

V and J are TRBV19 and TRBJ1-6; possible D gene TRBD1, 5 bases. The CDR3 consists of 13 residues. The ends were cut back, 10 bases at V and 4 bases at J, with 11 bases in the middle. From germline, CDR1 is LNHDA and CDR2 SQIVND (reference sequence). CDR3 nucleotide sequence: TGTGCCACCAGACAGAAGTATAATTCACCCCTCCACTTT. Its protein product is CATRQKYNSPLHF.